This T cell receptor (beta chain) emerged from a study of CD8+CD57+ T cells in acquired aplastic anemia. Background on the study: CD4+ and CD8+ cells, once sorted, gave DNA averaging 3.2 ug. In CD4+ cells, healthy donors produced an average of approximately 10 million reads.

The study profiled TCR beta VDJ and CDR3 using genomic DNA as template. TCRdb reprocessed the reads with MiXCR, giving one entry per CDR3 protein. The sample has hundreds of thousands of distinct CDR3 sequences; approximately 70% are singletons. Study outcomes and limitations: Researchers report that around 30 CD8+ CDR3 sequences appeared in both patients and controls.

This clonotype occurred many times. Its antigen is currently unknown. Germline V gene lookup returns CDR1 SGDLS and CDR2 YYNGEE. The CDR3 consists of 17 residues. The junction had 10 bases not matched to a gene; V was cut back by 1 base and J by 5 bases. The receptor's source is a human donor in good health, serving as a control. The sample comprised sorted CD4+, CD8+, or CD8+CD57+ T cells (not recorded which) from PBMCs. The J gene is TRBJ2-1, the V gene TRBV9, with 9 bases identical to TRBD2. The DNA of the CDR3 is TGTGCCAGCAGCGTAATTTCTGGGTTAGCGGGGGACAATGAGCAGTTCTTC. Amino acid sequence: CASSVISGLAGDNEQFF.